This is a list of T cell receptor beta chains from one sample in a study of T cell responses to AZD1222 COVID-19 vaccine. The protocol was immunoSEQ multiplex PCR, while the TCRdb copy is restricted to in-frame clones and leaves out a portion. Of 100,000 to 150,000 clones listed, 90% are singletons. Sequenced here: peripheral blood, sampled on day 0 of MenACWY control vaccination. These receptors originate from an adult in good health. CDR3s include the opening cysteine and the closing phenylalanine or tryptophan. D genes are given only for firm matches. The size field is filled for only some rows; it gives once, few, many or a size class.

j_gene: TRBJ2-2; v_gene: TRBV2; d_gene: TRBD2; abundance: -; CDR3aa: CASKRTSGNTGELFF; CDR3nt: TGTGCCAGCAAACGGACTAGCGGGAACACCGGGGAGCTGTTTTTT
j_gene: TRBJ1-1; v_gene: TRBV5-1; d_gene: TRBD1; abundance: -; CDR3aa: CASGTGYNTEAFF; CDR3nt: TGCGCCAGCGGGACAGGGTATAACACTGAAGCTTTCTTT
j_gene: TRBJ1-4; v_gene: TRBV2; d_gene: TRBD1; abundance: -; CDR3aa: CASSAGTGVNEKLFF; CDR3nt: TGTGCCAGCAGCGCCGGGACAGGGGTTAATGAAAAACTGTTTTTT
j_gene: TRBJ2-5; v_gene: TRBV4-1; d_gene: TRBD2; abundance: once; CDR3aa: CASSQERVAGSYQETQYF; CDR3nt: TGCGCCAGCAGCCAAGAAAGGGTAGCGGGGTCGTACCAAGAGACCCAGTACTTC
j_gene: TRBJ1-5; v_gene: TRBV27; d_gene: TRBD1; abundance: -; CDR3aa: CASTTTGVGNQPQHF; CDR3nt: TGTGCCAGCACTACAACAGGGGTCGGCAATCAGCCCCAGCATTTT
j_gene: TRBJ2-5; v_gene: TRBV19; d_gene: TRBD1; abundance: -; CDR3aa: CASSILGQKKETQYF; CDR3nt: TGTGCCAGTAGTATCTTGGGACAGAAAAAAGAGACCCAGTACTTC
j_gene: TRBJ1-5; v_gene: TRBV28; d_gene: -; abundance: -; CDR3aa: CASSGRARVQPQHF; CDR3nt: TGTGCCAGCAGCGGAAGGGCGAGGGTTCAGCCCCAGCATTTT
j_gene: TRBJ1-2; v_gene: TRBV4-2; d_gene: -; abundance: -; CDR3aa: CASSQENYGYTF; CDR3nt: TGTGCCAGCAGCCAAGAGAACTATGGCTACACCTTC
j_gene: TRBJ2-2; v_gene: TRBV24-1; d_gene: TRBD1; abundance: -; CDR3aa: CATSDLGTGANTGELFF; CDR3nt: TGTGCCACCAGTGATTTGGGGACAGGGGCTAACACCGGGGAGCTGTTTTTT
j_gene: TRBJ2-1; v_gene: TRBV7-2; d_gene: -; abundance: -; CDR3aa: CASSPQGDLGEQFF; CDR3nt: TGTGCCAGCAGCCCCCAGGGCGACTTAGGTGAGCAGTTCTTC
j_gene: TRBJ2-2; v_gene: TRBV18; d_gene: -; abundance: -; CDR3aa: CASSPDRNTGELFF; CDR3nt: TGTGCCAGCTCACCAGACAGGAACACCGGGGAGCTGTTTTTT
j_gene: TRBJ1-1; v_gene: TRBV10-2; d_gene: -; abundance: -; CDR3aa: CASVLSPNTEAFF; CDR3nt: TGCGCCAGCGTCCTCAGCCCGAACACTGAAGCTTTCTTT
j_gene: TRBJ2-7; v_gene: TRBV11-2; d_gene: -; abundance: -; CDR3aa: CASSLATINEQYF; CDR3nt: TGTGCCAGCAGCTTAGCGACTATTAACGAGCAGTACTTC
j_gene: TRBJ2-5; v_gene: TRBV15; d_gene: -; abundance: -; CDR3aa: CATSRLTSRQETQYF; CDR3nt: TGTGCCACCAGCAGACTAACTAGCCGACAAGAGACCCAGTACTTC
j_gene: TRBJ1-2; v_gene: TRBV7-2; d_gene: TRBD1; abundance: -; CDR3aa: CASSSNADRVQSGYTF; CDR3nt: TGTGCCAGCAGCTCAAACGCGGACAGGGTTCAAAGTGGCTACACCTTC
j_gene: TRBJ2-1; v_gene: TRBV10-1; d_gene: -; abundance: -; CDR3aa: CASSEGGAGNEQFF; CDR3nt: TGCGCCAGCAGTGAGGGGGGCGCGGGTAATGAGCAGTTCTTC
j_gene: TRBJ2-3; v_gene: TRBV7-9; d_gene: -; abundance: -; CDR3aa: CASSGDNTDTQYF; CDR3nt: TGTGCCAGCAGCGGGGACAACACAGATACGCAGTATTTT
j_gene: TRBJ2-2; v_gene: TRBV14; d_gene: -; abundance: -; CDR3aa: CASSWQGSGSDQNTGELFF; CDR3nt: TGTGCCAGCAGCTGGCAGGGGAGCGGTTCCGACCAAAACACCGGGGAGCTGTTTTTT
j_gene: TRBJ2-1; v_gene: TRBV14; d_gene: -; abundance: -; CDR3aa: CASSQVSGSNEQFF; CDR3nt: TGTGCCAGCAGCCAAGTATCAGGGAGCAATGAGCAGTTCTTC
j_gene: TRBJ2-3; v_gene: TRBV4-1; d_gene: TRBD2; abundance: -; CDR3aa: CASSQLAGETDTQYF; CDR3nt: TGCGCCAGCAGCCAACTAGCGGGAGAAACAGATACGCAGTATTTT
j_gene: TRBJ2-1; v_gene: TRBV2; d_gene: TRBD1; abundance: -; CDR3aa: CAKSGGTSYNEQFF; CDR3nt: TGTGCCAAATCAGGGGGCACATCCTACAATGAGCAGTTCTTC
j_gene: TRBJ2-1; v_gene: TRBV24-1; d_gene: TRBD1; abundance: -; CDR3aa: CATERQGAYNEQFF; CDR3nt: TGTGCCACCGAGCGACAGGGGGCCTACAATGAGCAGTTCTTC
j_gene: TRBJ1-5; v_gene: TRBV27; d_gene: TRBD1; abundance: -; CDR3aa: CASRTGQGGNQPQHF; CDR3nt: TGTGCCAGCAGGACGGGACAGGGCGGCAATCAGCCCCAGCATTTT
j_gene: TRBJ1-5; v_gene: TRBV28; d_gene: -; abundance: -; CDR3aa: CASSFRGVLGQPQHF; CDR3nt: TGTGCCAGCAGTTTTCGGGGGGTTCTCGGTCAACCCCAGCATTTT
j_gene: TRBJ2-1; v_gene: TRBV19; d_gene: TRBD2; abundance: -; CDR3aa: CASSPRTSGGYNEQFF; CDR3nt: TGTGCCAGTAGTCCTCGGACTAGCGGGGGCTACAATGAGCAGTTCTTC
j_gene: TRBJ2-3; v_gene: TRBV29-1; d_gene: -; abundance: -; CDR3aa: CRYSTDTQYF; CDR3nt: TGCAGGTATAGCACAGATACGCAGTATTTT
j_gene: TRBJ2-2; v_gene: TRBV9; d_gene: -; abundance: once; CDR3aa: CASSVGRGMNTGELFF; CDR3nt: TGTGCCAGCAGCGTAGGCCGGGGAATGAACACCGGGGAGCTGTTTTTT
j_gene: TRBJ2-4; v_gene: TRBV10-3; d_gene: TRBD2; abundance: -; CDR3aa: CAISEETSGGYIQYF; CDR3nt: TGTGCCATCAGTGAGGAGACTAGCGGGGGATACATTCAGTACTTC
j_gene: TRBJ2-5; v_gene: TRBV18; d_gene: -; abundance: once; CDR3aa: CASSPQGPQETQYF; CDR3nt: TGTGCCAGCTCACCCCAGGGGCCTCAAGAGACCCAGTACTTC
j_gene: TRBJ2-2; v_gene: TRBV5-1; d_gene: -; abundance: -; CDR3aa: CASSLRLGGPGELFF; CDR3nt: TGCGCCAGCAGCTTGAGGCTAGGGGGTCCCGGGGAGCTGTTTTTT
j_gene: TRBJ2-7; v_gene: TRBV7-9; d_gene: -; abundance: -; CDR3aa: CASSLVSYEQYF; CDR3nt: TGTGCCAGCAGCTTAGTTAGCTACGAGCAGTACTTC
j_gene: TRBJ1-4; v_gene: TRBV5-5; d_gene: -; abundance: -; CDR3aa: CASSPLTATNEKLFF; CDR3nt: TGTGCCAGCAGCCCCCTGACTGCAACTAATGAAAAACTGTTTTTT
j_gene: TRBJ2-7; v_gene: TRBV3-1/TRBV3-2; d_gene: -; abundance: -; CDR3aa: CASSQFSGASYEQYF; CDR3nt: TGTGCCAGCAGCCAATTTTCGGGAGCGAGCTACGAGCAGTACTTC
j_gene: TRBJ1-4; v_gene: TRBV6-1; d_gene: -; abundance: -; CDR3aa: CASSDNGAGGEKLFF; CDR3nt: TGTGCCAGCAGTGACAATGGGGCTGGCGGTGAAAAACTGTTTTTT
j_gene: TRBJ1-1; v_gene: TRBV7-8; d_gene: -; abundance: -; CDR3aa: CASLLYGENTEAFF; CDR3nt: TGTGCCAGTCTTCTGTATGGGGAGAACACTGAAGCTTTCTTT
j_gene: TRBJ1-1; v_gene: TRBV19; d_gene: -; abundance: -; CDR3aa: CASSIGNEGETEAFF; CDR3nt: TGTGCCAGTAGTATAGGAAATGAGGGGGAGACTGAAGCTTTCTTT
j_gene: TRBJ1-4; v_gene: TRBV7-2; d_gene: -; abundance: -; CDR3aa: CASSLGRAREKLFF; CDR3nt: TGTGCCAGCAGCCTCGGCAGGGCGAGAGAAAAACTGTTTTTT
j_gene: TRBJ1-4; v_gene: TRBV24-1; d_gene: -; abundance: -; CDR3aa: CATSDSTGSGGEKLFF; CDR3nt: TGTGCCACCAGTGATTCTACGGGGTCCGGGGGTGAAAAACTGTTTTTT
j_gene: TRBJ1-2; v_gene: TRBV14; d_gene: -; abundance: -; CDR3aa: CASSQAQVVANYGYTF; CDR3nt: TGTGCCAGCAGCCAAGCGCAAGTAGTAGCTAACTATGGCTACACCTTC